This entry concerns a single T cell receptor (beta chain). This clone was picked up a small number of times. Its recognized antigen is unknown. Base-call qualities are not available, and no considerably larger clone is one nucleotide away. The cohort was made up of 650 to 700 healthy bone marrow donors. Cohort members were all nominally healthy when sampled, although unrecorded immune exposures were likely present. The donor was CMV seropositive and belonged to the group of over 250 seropositive cohort members. A peripheral blood sample was collected from each donor, and TCR beta sequencing was performed on peripheral blood mononuclear cells. The Qiagen DNeasy Blood Extraction Kit was used to extract genomic DNA from the blood cell samples. CDR1 and CDR2 are drawn from the germline V gene: SGHTA, FQGNSA. Trimming leaves V shorter by 5 bases and J shorter by 4 bases, with the junction holding 6 bases beyond the gene matches. Counted from cysteine to phenylalanine, this CDR3 has 16 amino acids. Only the CDR3 DNA stays, 48 bases, in frame from base 1.

This sample is part of a study of cytomegalovirus exposure and HLA in healthy donors (dated by TCRdb to 2015 to 2018). Context from the whole study: An earlier analysis of roughly 570 of the donors reported approximately 300 Gb of sequence data and 117 million unique TCR beta sequences obtained from around 170 million T cells. An early release covering some 640 HLA-typed donors comprised approximately 290 gigabases of sequencing data and some 79 million unique TCR sequences. Of the roughly 400 genotyped donors, 81% fell in the genetic ancestry cluster associated with self-reported Caucasian donors. The study aimed to test whether signatures of past pathogen exposure could be identified by cataloging public T cell receptors. The study profiled the T cell repertoires of fewer than 850 subjects by immunosequencing and related them to cytomegalovirus serostatus. Along with the roughly 670-subject first cohort, a separate validation cohort of 120 different subjects was used. To predict cytomegalovirus infection status, the study brought together high-throughput TCR immunosequencing, statistical association of individual TCRs with disease status, and machine learning. To study patterns of TCR occurrence, a later analysis re-analyzed previously published TCR beta repertoires from 666 donors and added high-resolution HLA genotyping. Rather than using new phenotypic data, the later analysis identified candidate immune exposures from TCR beta sequences and from how often those sequences occurred across donors. An earlier analysis of 587 of the donors used high-throughput TCR beta sequencing to judge whether each TCR beta V gene segment behaved as functional or pseudogenic. Donor age, sex, ethnicity and CMV serostatus were compiled alongside the repertoire data. A later genetic analysis used genome-wide SNP genotypes for about 65% of the 666 donors, treating that subset as a discovery cohort. All discovery cohort repertoires had been generated on a single sequencing platform. HLA typing covered class I and class II loci at four-digit resolution. The number of donors typed differed by locus, with 629-630 for A, B, C, DRB1 and DQB1, around 560 for DQA1, over 600 for DPA1, and roughly 450 for DPB1. Because of strong linkage in the cohort, five DR-DQ haplotypes were treated as single units for association and clustering. On average, around 200,000 unique TCR beta nucleotide sequences were sequenced per donor among fewer than 500 genotyped donors of the cohort, with 15% to 20% of those sequences being non-productive.

What the study reported, not specific to this receptor: A total of fewer than 200 TCR beta chains were listed by the study as associated with cytomegalovirus. Presence/absence analyses assumed roughly uniform sequencing depth across donors, an assumption that may not hold. A later analysis found that most CMV-associated TCR beta chains appeared HLA-restricted, with HLA associations seemingly driven largely by CMV exposure. Because some donors lacked HLA typing at each locus, the association tests relied only on the typed subset. A cluster of highly shared sequence variants was judged likely to represent a technical artifact of the sequencing pipeline. According to the authors, the approach could potentially be generalized to other disease states and immunological phenotypes. For the cohort, immune exposure information was limited to CMV serostatus. Compared with the roughly 710-donor mean, donors in an Asian-associated ancestry cluster had fewer N-insertions in productive TCRs, according to a later genetic analysis. The cohort was sequenced for TCR beta chains only, and without alpha or paired-chain data the features that could be detected were limited. A later analysis reported that several top co-occurrence clusters appeared linked to parvovirus B19, influenza, CMV and Epstein-Barr virus. Some IMGT-functional V segments, including TRBV6-2 and TRBV6-3, could not be distinguished by the 87-base-pair reads and were therefore excluded. Linkage disequilibrium might explain the correlated functional status among segregating V segments, but an unknown experimental factor could not be ruled out. V-gene and J-gene trimming of TCR beta chains was associated with a missense DCLRE1C variant in a later genetic analysis, and the association was replicated in an independent cohort. Because counts were too low, about 18 rarely observed V segments, including chromosome 9 orphons, were excluded from the earlier analysis of under 650 of the donors. A later analysis found that TCR association rates varied across HLA loci, with DRB1 alleles showing the most associated TCRs and HLA-C alleles the fewest. Cytomegalovirus status was reported to be diagnosed by the classifier with high specificity and sensitivity in both the original and validation cohorts. A further reported finding was that TCR beta sequences accurately predicted the HLA-A and HLA-B alleles for most subjects in the first cohort. In vitro tests confirmed that a few of the cytomegalovirus-associated TCR beta chains recognize cytomegalovirus antigens. While some public TCRs were present in many individuals, most TCR sequences turned up only very rarely across donors. Compared with equally common non-associated chains, HLA-associated TCR beta chains in a later analysis were more clonally expanded and had lower generation probabilities. When HLA alleles, especially DR and DQ, strongly co-occurred, TCR associations were difficult to assign to individual alleles. In an earlier analysis of fewer than 750 of the donors, most TCR beta V segments were observed in productive rearrangements about 90% or about 30% of the time, broadly matching IMGT annotations. A later analysis associated 15,000 or so TCR beta sequences with specific HLA alleles at a false discovery rate of 0.05.

Libraries were constructed by the immunoSEQ multiplex PCR assay. The multiplex PCR relied on a mix of 60 forward primers for TCR Vbeta segments and 13 reverse primers for TCR Jbeta segments. The CDR3 region of rearranged TCR beta genes was amplified from genomic DNA with a multiplex PCR assay. The amplified TCR beta libraries were sequenced on the Illumina HiSeq System as 87-base-pair reads. Per the original workflow: In a later analysis, some 80 million unique TCR beta chains were counted across the approximately 640 repertoires, and roughly 10 million of these chains were shared by at least two donors. Raw reads were error-corrected and collapsed into unique sequences with a nearest-neighbor algorithm that merged closely related sequences to remove PCR and sequencing errors. V, D and J gene segments were assigned by aligning CDR3 sequences to IMGT reference sequences. Each retained sequence needed at least a six-nucleotide match to both a V gene segment and a J gene segment. Rearrangements were classified as productive when the CDR3 lacked stop codons and remained in frame with V and J, and all other rearrangements were classified as non-productive. Following IMGT convention, CDR3 was defined as the stretch from the second conserved V-encoded cysteine up to the conserved J-encoded phenylalanine. Sequences without an unambiguous match to a single V gene segment were excluded from the earlier analysis of over 500 of the donors. An earlier analysis of 450 to 650 of the donors called V segments functional above 56.7% productive rearrangements and segregating when the between-donor standard deviation exceeded 5%. A statistical classification framework was built for diagnosing cytomegalovirus status from the catalog of TCR beta chain sequences. A later analysis assigned V and J genes by comparing TCR nucleotide sequences with IMGT/GENE-DB human TR gene sequences. A later analysis assigned CDR3 sequences and most-parsimonious VDJ recombination scenarios with the TCRdist pipeline. In a later analysis, each TCR beta chain was defined by its CDR3 amino acid sequence together with its V-gene family, and reads lacking a unique V-gene family were excluded. To address suspected cross-contamination and a sequencing artifact, a later analysis removed 592 highly shared, low-generation-probability nucleotide sequences. In a later analysis, a clonal expansion index was calculated for each public chain from normalized within-repertoire ranks of inferred template counts. In a later analysis, generation probabilities were computed with a VDJ recombination model fitted to out-of-frame rearrangements, and the resulting probabilities were checked against IGoR. In a later analysis, hypergeometric tests were used to score TCR-TCR, TCR-HLA and TCR-CMV co-occurrence, with a repertoire-size bias correction applied to TCR pairs. In a later analysis, false discovery rates were estimated by permuting HLA or CMV assignments 20 times. In a later analysis, co-occurring TCRs were grouped using DBSCAN, and TCRdist sequence similarity was added for clustering within HLA-allele-positive subsets. Repertoires with fewer than 30,000 or more than 120,000 public chains, plus five repertoires with anomalous nucleotide sharing, were excluded from co-occurrence clustering. This is the immuneACCESS table as TCRdb keeps it, with only in-frame sequences that have V and J called. A part of the clones is gone; compared with another copy, unresolved V genes explain less than half, and the rest is unexplained. V and J calls and clone size come straight from that table; D and trimming were deduced from the DNA. Present in this sample are fewer than 110,000 clones, around 79% of which were seen just once. The ten top clones hold approximately 3.8% of the sample.

Sequencing was carried out using PBMCs. The chain was built from TRBV7-2 and TRBJ2-2, with 11 central nucleotides matching TRBD2. The source is a man in his fifties in good health and CMV-seropositive. Read as DNA, the sequence is TGTGCCAGCAGCCGCACTAGCGGGAGCGGCACCGGGGAGCTGTTTTTT. Its protein product is CASSRTSGSGTGELFF.